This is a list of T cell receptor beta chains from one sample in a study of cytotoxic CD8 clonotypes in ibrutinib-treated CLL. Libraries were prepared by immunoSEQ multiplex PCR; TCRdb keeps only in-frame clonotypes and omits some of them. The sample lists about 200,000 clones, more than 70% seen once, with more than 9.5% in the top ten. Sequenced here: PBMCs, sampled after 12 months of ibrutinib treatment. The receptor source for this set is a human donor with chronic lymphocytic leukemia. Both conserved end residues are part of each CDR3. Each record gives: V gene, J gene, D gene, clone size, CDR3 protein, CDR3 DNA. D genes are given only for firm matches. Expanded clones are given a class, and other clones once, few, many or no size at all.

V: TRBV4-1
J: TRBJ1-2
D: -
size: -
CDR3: CASSHPRGSEGGYTF
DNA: TGCGCCAGCAGCCACCCCCGGGGGAGCGAAGGTGGCTACACCTTC

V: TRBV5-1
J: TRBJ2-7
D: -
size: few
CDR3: CASSHQGNEQYF
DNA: TGCGCCAGCAGTCACCAGGGTAACGAGCAGTACTTC

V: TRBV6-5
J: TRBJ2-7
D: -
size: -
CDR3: CASSYQPVNSYEQYF
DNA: TGTGCCAGCAGTTACCAGCCGGTGAACTCCTACGAGCAGTACTTC

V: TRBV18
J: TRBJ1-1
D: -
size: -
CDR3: CASSTSGQNTEAFF
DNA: TGTGCCAGCTCAACGTCCGGGCAGAACACTGAAGCTTTCTTT

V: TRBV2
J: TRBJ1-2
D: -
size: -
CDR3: CARARHEYYGYTF
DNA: TGTGCCAGAGCCCGACATGAGTACTATGGCTACACCTTC

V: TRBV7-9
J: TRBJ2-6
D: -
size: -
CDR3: CASSSISGANVLTF
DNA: TGTGCCAGCAGCTCAATCTCTGGGGCCAACGTCCTGACTTTC

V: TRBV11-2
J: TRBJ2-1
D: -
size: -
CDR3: CASSLESPSGYEQFF
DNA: TGTGCCAGCAGCTTAGAGTCCCCCAGTGGCTATGAGCAGTTCTTC

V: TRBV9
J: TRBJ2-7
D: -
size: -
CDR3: CASSVGPLHEQYF
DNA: TGTGCCAGCAGCGTAGGACCCCTCCACGAGCAGTACTTC

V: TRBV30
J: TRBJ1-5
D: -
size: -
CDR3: CAWNVWGARDQPQHF
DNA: TGTGCCTGGAACGTGTGGGGGGCGCGTGATCAGCCCCAGCATTTT

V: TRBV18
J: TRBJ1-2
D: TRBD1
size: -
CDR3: CASSTSTGGDYGYTF
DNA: TGTGCCAGCTCCACTTCGACAGGGGGCGACTATGGCTACACCTTC

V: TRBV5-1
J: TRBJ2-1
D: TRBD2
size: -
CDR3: CASRRTGGPLGNEQFF
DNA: TGCGCCAGCAGGCGGACGGGAGGGCCCTTGGGAAATGAGCAGTTCTTC

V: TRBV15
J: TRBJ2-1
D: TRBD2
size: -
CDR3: CATSSRTSGTFYNEQFF
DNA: TGTGCCACCAGCTCTCGGACTAGCGGGACGTTCTACAATGAGCAGTTCTTC

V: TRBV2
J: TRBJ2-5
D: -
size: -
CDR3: CASSESAATWAETQYF
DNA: TGTGCCAGCAGTGAAAGCGCCGCGACCTGGGCAGAGACCCAGTACTTC

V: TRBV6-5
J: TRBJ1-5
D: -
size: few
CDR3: CASSAERGNQPQHF
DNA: TGTGCCAGCAGTGCTGAGAGGGGAAATCAGCCCCAGCATTTT

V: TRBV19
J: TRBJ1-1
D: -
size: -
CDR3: CASSPSRGRDTEAFF
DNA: TGTGCCAGTAGTCCTTCCCGGGGGCGGGACACTGAAGCTTTCTTT

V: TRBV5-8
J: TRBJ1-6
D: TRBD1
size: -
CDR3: CASSPGQYNSPLHF
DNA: TGTGCCAGCAGCCCGGGACAGTATAATTCACCCCTCCACTTT

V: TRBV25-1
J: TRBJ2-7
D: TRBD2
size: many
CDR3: CASSELGLAGTFHEQYF
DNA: TGTGCCAGCAGTGAATTAGGACTAGCGGGAACGTTCCACGAGCAGTACTTC

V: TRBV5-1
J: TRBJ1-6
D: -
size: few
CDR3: CASSLPHDNSPLHF
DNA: TGCGCCAGCAGCTTGCCCCATGACAATTCACCCCTCCACTTT

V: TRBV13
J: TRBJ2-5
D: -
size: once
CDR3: CASSLPSVDKTQYF
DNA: TGTGCCAGCAGCCTTCCTAGCGTTGACAAGACCCAGTACTTC

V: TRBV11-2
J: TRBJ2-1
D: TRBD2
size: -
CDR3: CASSSSGGYEQFF
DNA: TGTGCCAGCAGCTCTTCGGGAGGATATGAGCAGTTCTTC

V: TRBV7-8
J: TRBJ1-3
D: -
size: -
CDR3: CASSLLEGLNTIYF
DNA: TGTGCCAGCAGCTTACTCGAGGGTCTGAACACCATATATTTT

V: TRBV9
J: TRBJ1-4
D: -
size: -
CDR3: CASSLNGGTNEKLFF
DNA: TGTGCCAGCAGCCTAAACGGGGGCACTAATGAAAAACTGTTTTTT

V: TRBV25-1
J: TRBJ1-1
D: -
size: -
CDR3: CASSESGLVNTEAFF
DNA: TGTGCCAGCAGTGAAAGCGGGCTCGTGAACACTGAAGCTTTCTTT

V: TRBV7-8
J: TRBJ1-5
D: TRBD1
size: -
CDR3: CASSPQGDQPQHF
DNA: TGTGCCAGCAGCCCCCAGGGGGATCAGCCCCAGCATTTT